This paragraph covers one T cell receptor beta chain sequence. These data originate in a study of shared clonotypes between healthy human individuals. Only CD45RO-negative cells positively selected for CCR7 counted as naive CD8 cells, so terminally differentiated effector memory CD45RA+ cells were excluded. From germline, CDR1 is KGHSH and CDR2 LQKENI. The CDR3 totals 13 residues. The V and J ends lost 2 bases and 10 bases respectively, with 12 bases between them. Sequencing used immunoSEQ multiplex PCR; TCRdb keeps in-frame clones, though not all of them. The table lists about 2,100,000 clones, under 95% of them singletons.

Sequencing was done on a sample of naive CD8+ T cells from PBMCs. This TCR was sampled from a man between 18 and 29 years old in good health. Some clones in this sample may be carry-over from other donors' samples. The chain has TRBV18 and TRBJ2-1, with unresolved D. The CDR3, as DNA: TGTGCCAGCTCACCAACGGTTGGGCGGGAGCAGTTCTTC. Translated: CASSPTVGREQFF.